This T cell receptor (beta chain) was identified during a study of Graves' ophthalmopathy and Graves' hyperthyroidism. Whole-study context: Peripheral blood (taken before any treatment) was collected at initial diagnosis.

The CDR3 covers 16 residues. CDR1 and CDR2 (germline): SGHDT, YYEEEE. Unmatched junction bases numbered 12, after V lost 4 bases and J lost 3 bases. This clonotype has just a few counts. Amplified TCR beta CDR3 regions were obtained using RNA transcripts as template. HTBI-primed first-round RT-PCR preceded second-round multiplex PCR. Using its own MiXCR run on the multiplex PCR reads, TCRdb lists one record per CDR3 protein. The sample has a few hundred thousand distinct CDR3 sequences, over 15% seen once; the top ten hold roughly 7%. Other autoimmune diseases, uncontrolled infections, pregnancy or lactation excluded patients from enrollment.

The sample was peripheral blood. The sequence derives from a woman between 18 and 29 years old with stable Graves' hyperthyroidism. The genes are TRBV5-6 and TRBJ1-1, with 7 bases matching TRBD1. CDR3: CASSPDREGMDTEAFF. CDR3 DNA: TGTGCCAGCAGCCCCGACAGGGAGGGGATGGACACTGAAGCTTTCTTT.